The 31 T cell receptor beta chains presented below share a single source sample, sequenced in a study of Ad26.COV2.S vaccination and SARS-CoV-2 variants (TCRdb year 2021). Receptor amplification or capture employed the immunoSEQ multiplex PCR assay. Sourced from immuneACCESS, this table was stored by TCRdb with only in-frame sequences that have V and J called. A share of the clones is absent; for the studies checked, an unresolved V gene accounts for under half, and the remainder has no known explanation. For this sample there are fewer than 500,000 clones; around 90% appear just once. Of the sample, less than 15% is held by the ten largest clones. The treatment or condition tag for this specimen amounts to: 15 to 20 received Ad26.COV2.S at low or high dose, single or two shots; about 5 received placebo; per-sample allocation not given. Repertoires of vaccine and placebo recipients were sequenced from samples collected on day 63 after the first injection.

The sample in question was peripheral blood, obtained in a trial of Ad26.COV2.S vaccine versus placebo. These receptors were obtained from a person aged 18-60 years who received the Ad26.COV2.S COVID-19 vaccine or a placebo.

This clone was counted once. The V and J genes are TRBV28 and TRBJ2-3; perhaps TRBD2 as D (5 bases). V was trimmed by 5 bases and J by 4 bases, leaving 22 bases between them. This CDR3 spans 17 amino acids. The germline V gene encodes CDR1 MDHEN and CDR2 SYDVKM. The CDR3: CASSPETEGLLSDTQYF. The DNA of the CDR3 is TGTGCCAGCAGTCCCGAAACCGAGGGTTTATTGTCAGATACGCAGTATTTT.

This chain links TRBV5-1 with TRBJ2-1; D may correspond to TRBD1 or TRBD2 (7 bases each). Per germline, CDR1 SGHRS and CDR2 YFSETQ. Trimming took 4 bases from V and 2 from J, leaving 13 bases between them. This CDR3 region has 15 residues. CDR3 in amino acids: CASSPGGETYNEQFF. Written as DNA, the CDR3 is TGCGCCAGCAGCCCAGGGGGGGAAACCTACAATGAGCAGTTCTTC.

This clone was counted a single time. The V call is TRBV6-2 or TRBV6-3, the J call TRBJ2-5; tentative D call: TRBD1 (6 bases). Trimming removed 2 bases at V and 6 bases at J, with 10 bases between. This CDR3 comprises 13 residues. CDR1 and CDR2 (germline): MNHEY, SVGEGT. CDR3 amino acids: CASSYGGAQTQYF. CDR3 DNA: TGTGCCAGCAGTTACGGGGGCGCCCAGACCCAGTACTTC.

V is TRBV30 and J is TRBJ2-4; D remains ambiguous. Trimming took 0 bases from V and 6 from J, leaving 6 bases between them. This CDR3 region has 12 residues. Germline CDR1 is GTSNPN and CDR2 is SVGIG (reference sequence). The CDR3 loop reads CAWSVTLNIQYF. For the CDR3, the DNA is TGTGCCTGGAGTGTGACTTTAAACATTCAGTACTTC.

J is TRBJ2-1 and V is TRBV29-1; 10 nucleotides match TRBD2. CDR1 and CDR2 (germline): SQVTM, ANQGSEA. Trimming removed 6 bases from V and 8 bases from J; junction bases left unmatched: 10. There are 14 residues in the CDR3. CDR3 sequence (DNA): TGCAGCGTGGAAAGCGGGAGGGAGTCTGATGAGCAGTTCTTC. Its translation: CSVESGRESDEQFF.

V is TRBV7-2 and J is TRBJ2-3, with 12 bases that match TRBD2. The CDR3 has 15 amino acids. CDR1 SGHTA and CDR2 FQGNSA come from the germline V gene. The ends lost 5 bases at V and 6 bases at J; junction bases unmatched: 6. The CDR3 DNA follows: TGTGCCAGCAGCGAGACTAGCGGGAGAATTGATACGCAGTATTTT. This translates into CASSETSGRIDTQYF.

This sequence joins TRBV4-3 and TRBJ2-2; 12 nucleotides line up with TRBD1. CDR1 is LGHNA and CDR2 is YSLEER in the germline V gene. The CDR3 has 14 amino acids. Trimming cost V 4 bases and J 8 bases; bases outside gene matches: 2. The CDR3 DNA reads as TGCGCCAGCAGCCGGGACAGGGGGCGAGGGGAGCTGTTTTTT. Its protein product is CASSRDRGRGELFF.

This clone was observed a single time. This chain links TRBV9 with TRBJ2-1; 8 bases are shared with TRBD2. Per germline, CDR1 SGDLS and CDR2 YYNGEE. CDR3 length: 15 residues. The V gene end was trimmed by 3 bases and the J gene end by 10 bases; junction bases not matched to a gene: 12. The CDR3 loop is CASSATGTRVWEQFF. The CDR3 nucleotides read TGTGCCAGCAGCGCAACCGGGACTAGGGTGTGGGAGCAGTTCTTC.

This chain connects TRBV27 to TRBJ1-1; the D gene is possibly TRBD1 (5 bases). The CDR3 loop spans 13 amino acids. Trimming removed 3 bases from V and 2 bases from J, with 7 bases in between. Germline V gene sequence: CDR1 MNHEY, CDR2 SMNVEV (reference sequence). CDR3 protein: CASSFQGNTEAFF. The DNA for the CDR3 is TGTGCCAGCAGTTTCCAGGGTAACACTGAAGCTTTCTTT.

This clone occurred once. The chain joins TRBV7-6 to TRBJ2-2; TRBD2 aligns across 10 bases. Germline assignment: CDR1 SGHVS and CDR2 FNYEAQ. Trimming at V came to 8 bases and at J to 8 bases, leaving 8 bases not matched to a gene. This CDR3 spans 14 amino acids. CDR3 DNA: TGTGCCAGCGGACTAGCGGAAACATTTGGGGAGCTGTTTTTT. Protein: CASGLAETFGELFF. Based on the CDR3 plus reference TRBV7-6 and TRBJ2-2, the full variable domain is GAGVSQSPRYKVTKRGQDVALRCDPISGHVSLYWYRQALGQGPEFLTYFNYEAQQDKSGLPNDRFSAERPEGSISTLTIQRTEQRDSAMYRCASGLAETFGELFFGEGSRLTVL.

J is TRBJ2-7 and V is TRBV3-1 (or the pseudogene TRBV3-2); D is ambiguous. This CDR3 region has 11 residues. Trimming removed 4 bases from V and 4 bases from J, with 5 bases in between. Germline lookup yields CDR1 LGHDT and CDR2 YNNKEL (reference sequence). The CDR3 DNA sequence: TGTGCCAGCAGCCTCCATTACGAGCAGTACTTC. This translates into CASSLHYEQYF.

The genes are TRBV30 and TRBJ1-3, with D possibly being TRBD1 (6 bases). This CDR3 contains 13 residues. Deletions cut 5 bases from V and 0 bases from J, with 8 bases between. Germline CDR1 GTSNPN, CDR2 SVGIG (reference sequence). The CDR3 loop reads CAWATGSGNTIYF. CDR3 coding DNA: TGTGCCTGGGCGACAGGCTCTGGAAACACCATATATTTT.

V is TRBV5-1 and J is TRBJ2-1, with 7 bases matching TRBD1. Trimming at V came to 0 bases and at J to 7 bases, leaving 7 bases not matched to a gene. Germline loops: CDR1 SGHRS, CDR2 YFSETQ. CDR3 length: 15 amino acids. Here the CDR3 reads CASSLVGAGGNEQFF. CDR3 in DNA: TGCGCCAGCAGCTTGGTCGGGGCAGGGGGTAATGAGCAGTTCTTC.

The rearrangement joins TRBV12-3 or TRBV12-4 to TRBJ2-1; no clear D gene. V shed 6 bases and J shed 10 bases, with 10 bases lying between them. This CDR3 has 11 residues. The CDR3 sequence: CASSLMIEQFF. In nucleotides, the CDR3 is TGTGCCAGCAGCCTCATGATAGAGCAGTTCTTC.

This chain joins TRBV9 and TRBJ2-3, with TRBD2 matching over 11 bases. In germline, CDR1 is SGDLS, CDR2 YYNGEE. The junction had 3 bases not matched to a gene; V was cut back by 3 bases and J by 0 bases. The CDR3 spans 16 residues. In nucleotides, the CDR3 is TGTGCCAGCAGCGCGACTAGCGGGGCTAGCACAGATACGCAGTATTTT. Translating gives CASSATSGASTDTQYF.

The chain recombines TRBV10-3 with TRBJ1-5; no clear D gene. Germline-derived CDR1 and CDR2 are ENHRY and SYGVKD. The CDR3 sequence is 12 residues long. V was trimmed by 3 bases and J by 7 bases, leaving 7 bases between them. The CDR3 DNA reads as TGTGCCATCAGTGACGCAATGCAGCCCCAGCATTTT. It codes for CAISDAMQPQHF.

The CDR3 nucleotides read TGTGCTAGTGGTTTTTATGGGAAAGGAGGCTCTACCCCGGGCCCTGATGAGCAGTTCTTC. Its translation: CASGFYGKGGSTPGPDEQFF. The chain recombines TRBV12-5 with TRBJ2-1, with a tentative D call TRBD2 (5 bases). Germline CDR1 and CDR2: LGHNT and FRNRAP. V dropped 3 bases and J dropped 8 bases, with 32 bases sitting between them. The CDR3 is 20 amino acids.

V usage is TRBV5-1 and J usage is TRBJ2-1, with TRBD1 matching over 7 bases. The CDR3 has 15 residues. The germline gives CDR1 SGHRS, CDR2 YFSETQ. The junction had 9 bases not matched to a gene; V was cut back by 4 bases and J by 5 bases. CDR3 protein: CASSPTGETNNEQFF. Here the CDR3 DNA reads TGCGCCAGCAGCCCAACAGGGGAGACGAACAATGAGCAGTTCTTC.

The chain has TRBV19 and TRBJ2-3; 12 bases are shared with TRBD2. Per the germline V gene, CDR1 is LNHDA and CDR2 is SQIVND (reference sequence). This CDR3 has 15 amino acids. Trimming at V came to 5 bases and at J to 4 bases, leaving 4 bases not matched to a gene. The CDR3, as DNA: TGTGCCAGTAGTTCCCGACTAGCGGGAGCAGATACGCAGTATTTT. Protein: CASSSRLAGADTQYF.

About this clone: The junction does not match germline at one end; this may be a read error. The rearrangement joins TRBV2 to TRBJ2-1; D may be TRBD2 (5 bases). The CDR3 totals 11 residues. Germline V gene lookup returns CDR1 SNHLY and CDR2 FYNNEI. The CDR3 DNA is TGTGCCAGCAGTGAAGCGGGAGCGAGGCTCTTC. This sequence encodes CASSEAGARLF.

The chain recombines TRBV6-2 or TRBV6-3 with TRBJ2-1; 7 bases match TRBD1. The CDR3 sequence is 14 residues long. V was pared by 5 bases and J by 4 bases, with 5 bases of the junction left unmatched. Germline CDR1 reads MNHEY; CDR2 reads SVGEGT. The CDR3 sequence: CASSPGQIYNEQFF. The CDR3 DNA reads TGTGCCAGCAGTCCGGGACAGATTTACAATGAGCAGTTCTTC.

This clone has just a few counts. V and J are TRBV28 and TRBJ1-5; TRBD1 aligns across 11 bases. Germline CDR1 is MDHEN and CDR2 is SYDVKM. The junction had 4 bases not matched to a gene; V was cut back by 5 bases and J by 7 bases. CDR3 length equals 14 residues. The CDR3 sequence is CASSGTGGRQPQHF. For the CDR3, the DNA is TGTGCCAGCAGTGGGACAGGGGGGAGGCAGCCCCAGCATTTT.

This chain uses TRBV30 with TRBJ2-2; 7 nucleotides match TRBD2. Looked up from germline, CDR1 is GTSNPN and CDR2 is SVGIG (reference sequence). The CDR3 has 16 amino acids. Trimming removed 3 bases from V and 6 bases from J; junction bases left unmatched: 13. CDR3 protein: CAWSVTTSVSPGELFF. In DNA form, the CDR3 reads TGTGCCTGGAGCGTCACTACTAGCGTGTCCCCCGGGGAGCTGTTTTTT.

V is TRBV27 and J is TRBJ2-1; D call uncertain. Deletions cut 1 base from V and 6 bases from J, with 4 bases between. The germline gives CDR1 MNHEY, CDR2 SMNVEV (reference sequence). This CDR3 has 12 residues. The CDR3 DNA reads TGTGCCAGCAGTTTATGGCCCAATGAGCAGTTCTTC. Translating gives CASSLWPNEQFF.

The chain employs TRBV27 and TRBJ2-4, with TRBD1 matching 8 bases. Trimming removed 6 bases from V and 3 bases from J; junction bases left unmatched: 13. The CDR3 has 17 residues. Per germline, CDR1 MNHEY and CDR2 SMNVEV (reference sequence). The CDR3 bases are TGTGCCAGCAGCCACACTGGACAGGGTTTTGGCAAAAACATTCAGTACTTC. This sequence encodes CASSHTGQGFGKNIQYF.

The DNA of the CDR3 is TGTGCCAGCAGCGCGGGACTAGCGGTGCAAGAGACCCAGTACTTC. Its protein is CASSAGLAVQETQYF. The chain recombines TRBV11-3 with TRBJ2-5; the match to TRBD2 covers 11 bases. The CDR3 loop spans 15 amino acids. Germline loops: CDR1 SGHNT, CDR2 YENEEA. The V segment lost 5 bases and the J segment 2 bases; nucleotides outside the gene matches: 4.

The chain joins TRBV10-3 to TRBJ2-7, with 7 positions matching TRBD2. The junction had 7 bases not matched to a gene; V was cut back by 0 bases and J by 5 bases. CDR3 size: 15 residues. Germline CDR1 and CDR2: ENHRY and SYGVKD. CDR3 DNA: TGTGCCATCAGTGAGTCATTAGCGGGTAACGACGAGCAGTACTTC. It specifies CAISESLAGNDEQYF.

This clone appeared once. This chain connects TRBV4-3 to TRBJ1-4, with 9 nucleotides matching TRBD1. The CDR3 is made up of 16 amino acids. CDR1 is LGHNA, CDR2 YSLEER, per germline. V lost 1 base and J lost 7; bases outside the gene matches: 7. In DNA form, the CDR3 reads TGCGCCAGCAGCCAAGGAGGGGGGGACAGGGTTGAAAAACTGTTTTTT. Amino acid sequence: CASSQGGGDRVEKLFF.

The rearrangement joins TRBV18 to TRBJ2-1; 11 positions agree with TRBD2. The CDR3 is 15 residues long. V lost 1 base and J lost 5; bases outside the gene matches: 1. In germline, CDR1 is KGHSH, CDR2 LQKENI. CDR3: CASSPQGLADNEQFF. CDR3 sequence (DNA): TGTGCCAGCTCACCACAGGGACTAGCGGACAATGAGCAGTTCTTC.

CDR3 DNA: TGTGCCAGCAGCGTAGAGTTGGTGGATGAGCAGTTCTTC. Protein product: CASSVELVDEQFF. The V gene is TRBV9, the J gene TRBJ2-1; no definite D call. Germline CDR1 SGDLS, CDR2 YYNGEE. The length of the CDR3 is 13 residues. Trimming took 0 bases from V and 8 from J, leaving 9 bases between them.

The genes are TRBV6-1 and TRBJ2-1; 9 bases align to TRBD2. Germline V CDR1 and CDR2: MNHNS, SASEGT. Losses at the gene ends were 2 bases for V and 8 bases for J; bases not matched to a gene: 7. This CDR3 spans 15 amino acids. The CDR3 is CASSEQSSGSDEQFF. DNA of the CDR3: TGTGCCAGCAGTGAACAGAGTAGCGGGAGTGATGAGCAGTTCTTC.